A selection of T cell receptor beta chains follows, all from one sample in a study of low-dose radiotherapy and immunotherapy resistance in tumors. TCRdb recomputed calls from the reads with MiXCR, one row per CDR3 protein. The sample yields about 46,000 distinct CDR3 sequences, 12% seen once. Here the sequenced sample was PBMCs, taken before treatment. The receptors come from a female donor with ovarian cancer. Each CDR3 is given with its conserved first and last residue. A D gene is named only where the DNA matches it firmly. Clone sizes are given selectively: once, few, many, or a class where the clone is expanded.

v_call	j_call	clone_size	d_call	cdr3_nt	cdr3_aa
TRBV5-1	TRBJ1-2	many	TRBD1	TGCGCCAGCAGCTTGGTCACAGGGGATGGCTACACCTTC	CASSLVTGDGYTF
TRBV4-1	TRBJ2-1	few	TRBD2	TGCGCCAGCAGCCCGGGCCGGGCTAGCGGGGTCCATGAGCAGTTCTTC	CASSPGRASGVHEQFF
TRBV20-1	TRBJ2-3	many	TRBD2	TGCAGTGCTAGAGACCCCAACGGGGGGGCGGAGGATACGCAGTATTTT	CSARDPNGGAEDTQYF
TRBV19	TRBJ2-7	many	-	TGTGCCAGTAGTATAGGTCCCTACGAGCAGTACTTC	CASSIGPYEQYF
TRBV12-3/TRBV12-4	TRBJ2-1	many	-	TGTGCCACCCAAGGATTGGGGATCAATGAGCAGTTCTTC	CATQGLGINEQFF
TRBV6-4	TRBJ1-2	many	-	TGTGCCAGCAGCGACAGTAACTATGGCTACACCTTC	CASSDSNYGYTF
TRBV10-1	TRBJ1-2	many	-	TGCGCCAGCAGTGTTTATCGTCGAGGAGGCCCCGTCTATGGCTACACCTTC	CASSVYRRGGPVYGYTF
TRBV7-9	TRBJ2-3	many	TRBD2	TGTGCCAGCAGTCCCTTGACTAGCGGGGAAGGTACGCAGTATTTT	CASSPLTSGEGTQYF
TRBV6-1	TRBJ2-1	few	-	TGTGCCAGCGGCCCGAGGGAGGTCGGGCCCCATGAGCAGTTCTTC	CASGPREVGPHEQFF
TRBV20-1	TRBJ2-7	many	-	TGCAGTGCCGAATATTCCTACGAGCAGTACTTC	CSAEYSYEQYF
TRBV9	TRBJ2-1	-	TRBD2	TGTGCCAGCAGCTCGATCAGCGGGGGGCCGGTCAATGAGCAGTTCTTC	CASSSISGGPVNEQFF
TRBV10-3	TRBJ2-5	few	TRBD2	TGTGCCATCAGTGAGTCGAGGCTAGCGGGGGAGACCCAGTACTTC	CAISESRLAGETQYF
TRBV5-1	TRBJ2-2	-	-	TGCGCCACCTCGCCCCTGACAGTAAACACCGGGGAGCTGTTTTTT	CATSPLTVNTGELFF
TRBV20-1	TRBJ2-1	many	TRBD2	TGCAGTGCTAGGAAAAGTCTAGCGGGAGGGAAGAGCTCCTACAATGAGCAGTTCTTC	CSARKSLAGGKSSYNEQFF
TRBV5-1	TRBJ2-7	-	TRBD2	TGCGCCAGCAGGCCGACTAGCGGGGTCCACGAGCAGTACTTC	CASRPTSGVHEQYF
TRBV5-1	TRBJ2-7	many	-	TGCGCCAGCAGCTTGGCCTGGGCAGCAGGCGCCGACGAGCAGTACTTC	CASSLAWAAGADEQYF
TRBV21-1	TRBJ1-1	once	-	TGTGCCAGCAGCAAAGCGGAGGTAGGGGGGCCCCTGAACACTGAAGCTTTCTTT	CASSKAEVGGPLNTEAFF
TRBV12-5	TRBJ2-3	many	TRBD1	TGTGCTAGTGGTTTGGGAAGACAGGGGGGGACAGATACGCAGTATTTT	CASGLGRQGGTDTQYF
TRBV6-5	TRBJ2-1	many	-	TGTGCCAGCAGTTACGCCCGAGACGGGGCAGGGGTTGAGCAGTTCTTC	CASSYARDGAGVEQFF
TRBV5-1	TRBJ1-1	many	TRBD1	TGCGCCAGCAGCCCCGAGACAGGGGAGGCTTTCTTT	CASSPETGEAFF
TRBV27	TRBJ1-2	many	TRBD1	TGTGCCAGCAGTTCCCAGACAGGGGTGATAGGGGGCTACACCTTC	CASSSQTGVIGGYTF
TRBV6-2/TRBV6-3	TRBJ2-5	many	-	TGTGCCAGCAGTTACAGGTCCCGCCAGGGATCGTACCAAGAGACCCAGTACTTC	CASSYRSRQGSYQETQYF